The clone carrying this T cell receptor beta chain occurred a few times. These data belong to a study of response to subunit inactivated influenza vaccine. TCRdb reprocessed the RT-PCR reads via MiXCR and lists one record per CDR3 protein. The top ten clones hold about 7.4% of a sample with hundreds of thousands of distinct CDR3 sequences, 14% of them seen once. The J segment lost 2 bases and the V segment lost 2 bases, leaving 2 bases of the junction unmatched. This CDR3 spans 14 amino acids. In germline, CDR1 is SGDLS, CDR2 YYNGEE. This TCR was sampled from a man aged 50-59 years who received an inactivated influenza vaccine. The sample consisted of PBMCs from blood, taken roughly 2 weeks before vaccination. This chain connects TRBV9 to TRBJ2-7; TRBD1 agrees at 9 bases. The DNA of the CDR3 is TGTGCCAGCAGCGTTGGGACAGGGCCCTACGAGCAGTACTTC. Translating gives CASSVGTGPYEQYF.